This TCR beta chain was documented in a study of T-cell reconstitution after alpha-beta-depleted transplantation in children. The study, taken as a whole, reports: As was reported, about two months after transplant, alpha-beta T cells came from several hundred expanded graft clones. Among T cells one year after transplant, newly produced cells accounted for most counts and diversity. High day-60 TCRbeta diversity in some patients came from surviving recipient T cells and thymic progenitors.

Preparation of the TCRbeta library used unique molecular identifiers. TCRdb re-derived calls from the PCR reads in MiXCR, one entry per CDR3 protein. Here the sample spans 300,000 to 400,000 distinct CDR3 sequences, 15% to 20% being singletons. V was cut by 7 bases and J by 5 bases, with 6 bases left in between. In germline, CDR1 is MDHEN, CDR2 SYDVKM. There are 11 residues in the CDR3. Concerning this clonotype itself: Its antigen remains unknown.

The rearrangement joins TRBV28 to TRBJ2-1, with no clear D. Material: PBMCs, mostly from graft donor cells, obtained 360 days after TCRalphabeta/CD19-depleted stem cell transplant. This clonotype was obtained from a male patient between 2 and 9 years old who had a stem cell transplant for acute lymphoblastic leukemia, so the T cells may come from the graft donor. Here the CDR3 reads CASTLHNEQFF. For the CDR3, the DNA is TGTGCCAGCACCTTACACAATGAGCAGTTCTTC. Full variable domain (rest looked up from reference TRBV28 and TRBJ2-1): DVKVTQSSRYLVKRTGEKVFLECVQDMDHENMFWYRQDPGLGLRLIYFSYDVKMKEKGDIPEGYSVSREKKERFSLILESASTNQTSMYLCASTLHNEQFFGPGTRLTVL.